This record concerns one T cell receptor beta chain sequence. What it binds is not known. Germline-derived CDR1 and CDR2 are SNHLY and FYNNEI. This CDR3 spans 15 amino acids. V gave up 6 bases and J gave up 4 bases; unmatched junction bases: 5. These data come from a study of T cell clonotyping in hematopoietic cell transplantation. Findings and limits, study-wide: Without cell sorting, CD4 versus CD8 contributions remain unresolved. Broader posttransplant TCR repertoire diversity was predicted by graft donor and pretransplant recipient Inverse Simpson Index values.

The time point here: recipient sample about 28 days before transplant, after cytoreduction. Blood collection times were about day -28 and days 30, 100, 180 posttransplant. TCRdb keeps only in-frame clones here, not all; method: immunoSEQ multiplex PCR. The sample lists roughly 34,000 clones, roughly 94% occurring once. The V gene is TRBV2, the J gene TRBJ2-5; 13 nucleotides align to TRBD2. The clonotype was recovered from a man between 40 and 49 years old with chronic myeloid leukemia. Some clones in this sample may be carry-over from other donors' samples. The sample here was peripheral blood mononuclear cells, taken before stem cell transplant. DNA for the CDR3: TGTGCCAGCAGCCTGGGACTAGCGGGGACAGAGACCCAGTACTTC. The encoded protein is CASSLGLAGTETQYF.